This T cell receptor beta chain was identified in a study of cytomegalovirus exposure and HLA in healthy donors. This CDR3 region has 11 residues. Trimming took off 4 bases at V and 7 bases at J, with 7 bases between the two ends. The germline CDR1 and CDR2 sequences are LNHDA and SQIVND (reference sequence). PCR employed 60 Vbeta and 13 Jbeta primers. Some clones are missing from TCRdb's copy, which holds only in-frame ones; the method was immunoSEQ multiplex PCR. The table lists approximately 190,000 clones, roughly 70% of them singletons. The genes are TRBV19 and TRBJ1-1; tentative D call: TRBD1 (5 bases). This receptor was identified in a woman aged 25 to 39 in good health and CMV-seronegative. Sequencing used PBMCs. The CDR3: CASSKGVEAFF. In DNA, the CDR3 is TGTGCCAGTAGTAAAGGGGTTGAAGCTTTCTTT. Combining the CDR3 with reference TRBV19 and TRBJ1-1 gives the whole variable domain DGGITQSPKYLFRKEGQNVTLSCEQNLNHDAMYWYRQDPGQGLRLIYYSQIVNDFQKGDIAEGYSVSREKKESFPLTVTSAQKNPTAFYLCASSKGVEAFFGQGTRLTVV.